This T cell receptor beta chain was observed in a study of OX40 agonist ivuxolimab in advanced cancers. About the research overall: Dose-escalation patients had hepatocellular carcinoma, melanoma, renal cell or head and neck cancer.

Some clones are missing from TCRdb's copy, which holds only in-frame ones; the method was immunoSEQ multiplex PCR. The sample has over 100,000 clones, 90% seen once. With autoimmune disease history or systemic immunosuppression, patients were excluded. Germline lookup yields CDR1 MNHEY and CDR2 SMNVEV (reference sequence). With 2 bases clipped from V and 2 bases from J, the junction kept 6 bases outside the gene matches. The CDR3 is made up of 15 amino acids. Broader study findings: In the expanded peripheral T cells, antigen specificity was never determined.

As concerns this clone: What it binds is unknown.

The rearrangement links TRBV27 to TRBJ2-7; 7 bases map to TRBD2. This TCR came from an adult with an advanced solid tumor such as melanoma, head and neck, liver or kidney cancer. The sample here was CD4+ or CD8+ T cells sorted from blood, taken in a trial of the OX40 agonist ivuxolimab. CDR3 nucleotides: TGTGCCAGCAGTTTACTAGCTAGCGGCCCCTACGAGCAGTACTTC. Translating gives CASSLLASGPYEQYF.